This T cell receptor beta chain was retrieved from a study of T cell repertoires in cytomegalovirus infection. Study details: The authors relied on CMV epitopes, both recently identified HLA-C-restricted and well-studied HLA-B-restricted. In public TCR beta signatures, there were indications of both CMV infection and matching HLA type.

As concerns this clonotype: As yet, its antigen is unknown.

General study points: Clonotype analysis showed dominance of the ex vivo response by HLA-C-restricted CMV-specific TCR beta clonotypes. Frequencies of public TCR beta families were cumulated, and this identified carriers of CMV plus the relevant HLA.

The CDR3 has 18 amino acids. V dropped 0 bases and J dropped 0 bases, with 12 bases sitting between them. Germline V CDR1 and CDR2: MGHRA, YSYEKL. TCRdb independently ran MiXCR on the reads; one entry per CDR3 protein. The sample includes around 710,000 distinct CDR3 sequences, roughly 29% seen only once; the top ten take 10% to 15%. Sample: cultured CD8+ T cells from PBMCs, taken from culture after CMV antigen stimulation. The source is a human donor in good health (CMV status not recorded). Some clones in this sample may be carry-over from other donors' samples. The chain is built from TRBV4-1 and TRBJ1-6; D is perhaps TRBD1 (6 bases). CDR3 in amino acids: CASSQDPQGSSYNSPLHF. Here the CDR3 DNA reads TGCGCCAGCAGCCAAGATCCCCAGGGGAGCTCCTATAATTCACCCCTCCACTTT.